The present T cell receptor beta chain was sequenced within a study of control samples from healthy donors and cancer patients. The length of the CDR3 is 15 residues. From germline, CDR1 is MNHEY and CDR2 SMNVEV (reference sequence). Trimming cost V 7 bases and J 5 bases, with 20 bases left between them. The repertoire was sequenced with immunoSEQ multiplex PCR; TCRdb's copy has only in-frame clones and lacks some. The sample carries 98,000 or so clones, roughly four fifths recorded once. This chain uses TRBV27 with TRBJ1-2; D possibly corresponds to TRBD1 (5 bases). The TCR sequence derives from a man aged 60 to 69 in good health. What was sequenced was blood. This chain's CDR3 is CASKWGGAGHYGYTF. The CDR3 nucleotides are TGTGCCAGCAAATGGGGGGGAGCAGGCCATTATGGCTACACCTTC.